This T cell receptor (beta chain) was captured in a study of T cells after yellow fever vaccination. General observations from the study: Only a minor proportion of clonotypes was detected across both CD4 and CD8 compartments.

Germline CDR1 and CDR2: SGHRS and YFSETQ. The V end lost 0 bases, the J end lost 5 bases, and 8 bases lay between the germline ends. This CDR3 contains 13 residues. At least ten counts were recorded for this clonotype. Antigen: not known. Conversion of TCR transcripts into cDNA relied on 5'RACE template switching, which added a universal primer site and UMIs. TCRdb independently ran MiXCR on the 5' RACE reads; one entry per CDR3 protein. The repertoire holds a few hundred thousand distinct CDR3 sequences, with 4.1% as singletons. This receptor was taken from a man younger than 35 who received the YFV17D yellow fever vaccine. The rearrangement joins TRBV5-1 to TRBJ1-2; TRBD1 might be the D (5 bases). Sequences were derived from PBMCs, sampled 5 days after the yellow fever booster vaccination. CDR3 coding DNA: TGCGCCAGCAGCTTGGAGTCAGGGTATGGCTACACCTTC. Its translation: CASSLESGYGYTF.